Following are 18 T cell receptor beta chains from one sample sequenced in a study of cytomegalovirus exposure and HLA in healthy donors. A multiplex PCR was run with 60 Vbeta primers and 13 Jbeta primers. Profiling relied on immunoSEQ multiplex PCR, and the TCRdb table lists in-frame clones only, not all of them. The sample holds approximately 180,000 clones, 77% seen once. Sequenced: PBMCs. These TCRs come from a woman in her 30s in good health and CMV-seropositive.

This clone was detected only a few times. This chain links TRBV19 with TRBJ2-1; 11 bases are shared with TRBD2. Germline V gene lookup returns CDR1 LNHDA and CDR2 SQIVND (reference sequence). The J segment lost 10 bases and the V segment lost 5 bases, leaving 10 bases of the junction unmatched. The CDR3 consists of 15 residues. Here the CDR3 reads CASSPGLAVTGEQFF. The CDR3 region has the DNA TGTGCCAGTAGTCCGGGACTAGCGGTCACCGGAGAGCAGTTCTTC. The variable domain in full, completed from reference TRBV19 and TRBJ2-1, reads DGGITQSPKYLFRKEGQNVTLSCEQNLNHDAMYWYRQDPGQGLRLIYYSQIVNDFQKGDIAEGYSVSREKKESFPLTVTSAQKNPTAFYLCASSPGLAVTGEQFFGPGTRLTVL.

V and J are TRBV11-3 and TRBJ2-5; 7 bases match TRBD1. Germline assignment: CDR1 SGHNT and CDR2 YENEEA. The CDR3 is 14 amino acids. J lost 4 bases, V lost 4 bases, and 6 bases had no gene match. CDR3 in DNA: TGTGCCAGCAGCTACTACAGGGGTGGAGAGACCCAGTACTTC. Translated: CASSYYRGGETQYF. Full variable domain (remainder filled in from reference TRBV11-3 and TRBJ2-5): EAGVVQSPRYKIIEKKQPVAFWCNPISGHNTLYWYLQNLGQGPELLIRYENEEAVDDSQLPKDRFSAERLKGVDSTLKIQPAELGDSAVYLCASSYYRGGETQYFGPGTRLLVL.

V is TRBV7-9 and J is TRBJ1-1; no clear D. Germline V CDR1 and CDR2: SEHNR, FQNEAQ (reference sequence). The ends were cut back, 1 base at V and 0 bases at J, with 6 bases in the middle. This CDR3 is built from 14 residues. Here the CDR3 DNA reads TGTGCCAGCAGCTTAGTACAGATGAACACTGAAGCTTTCTTT. Protein: CASSLVQMNTEAFF.

The gene calls are TRBV6-5 and TRBJ1-1, with no clear D. The CDR3 extends over 15 amino acids. V lost 7 bases and J lost 5, with 20 bases in between. Germline CDR1 reads MNHEY; CDR2 reads SVGAGI. The CDR3 protein is CASTATGGPGTEAFF. CDR3 nucleotide sequence: TGTGCCAGCACAGCGACGGGCGGGCCGGGGACTGAAGCTTTCTTT.

The chain links TRBV2 to TRBJ1-5; tentative D call: TRBD1 (5 bases). Germline V gene sequence: CDR1 SNHLY, CDR2 FYNNEI. V was clipped by 7 bases and J by 0 bases, with 7 bases between them. This CDR3 has 13 residues. The CDR3 loop is CASKTDSNQPQHF. In nucleotides, the CDR3 is TGTGCCAGCAAGACAGATAGCAATCAGCCCCAGCATTTT.

This clone was picked up a small number of times. The chain combines TRBV28 with TRBJ2-3; TRBD1 matches 7 bases. CDR1 and CDR2 (germline): MDHEN, SYDVKM. CDR3 length: 20 residues. The V segment lost 7 bases and the J segment 0 bases; nucleotides outside the gene matches: 22. The CDR3 is CASTGSGIWDSDFSTDTQYF. The CDR3 DNA reads as TGTGCCAGCACCGGGTCCGGCATTTGGGACAGTGACTTTAGCACAGATACGCAGTATTTT.

The rearrangement joins TRBV30 to TRBJ2-7; 7 nucleotides align to TRBD2. V was pared by 4 bases and J by 0 bases, with 6 bases of the junction left unmatched. This CDR3 contains 14 residues. Germline CDR1 and CDR2: GTSNPN and SVGIG (reference sequence). The CDR3 DNA reads TGTGCCTGGATATCAGCGGGAAGCTCCTACGAGCAGTACTTC. Encoded protein: CAWISAGSSYEQYF. Looking up the rest from reference TRBV30 and TRBJ2-7 gives the full variable domain: SQTIHQWPATLVQPVGSPLSLECTVEGTSNPNLYWYRQAAGRGLQLLFYSVGIGQISSEVPQNLSASRPQDRQFILSSKKLLLSDSGFYLCAWISAGSSYEQYFGPGTRLTVT.

This chain uses TRBV9 with TRBJ1-2, with 9 nucleotides matching TRBD1. J lost 8 bases, V lost 5 bases, and 7 bases had no gene match. The germline CDR1 and CDR2 sequences are SGDLS and YYNGEE. The CDR3 contains 13 residues. The DNA for the CDR3 is TGTGCCAGCAGTGCACAGGGGGCGCGGGGCTACACCTTC. Its protein product is CASSAQGARGYTF.

The V and J genes are TRBV29-1 and TRBJ2-7, with D possibly being TRBD1 (6 bases). Deletions cut 4 bases from V and 7 bases from J, with 14 bases between. The CDR3 is 12 residues long. CDR1 is SQVTM, CDR2 ANQGSEA, per germline. The CDR3 DNA reads as TGCAGCGTTGTGGGCAGGGGAAATGAGCAGTACTTC. This codes for CSVVGRGNEQYF.

V gene TRBV28 combines with J gene TRBJ1-3; 9 positions match TRBD1. V dropped 6 bases and J dropped 6; count of bases not matched to a gene: 6. Germline CDR1 is MDHEN and CDR2 is SYDVKM. This CDR3 has 14 residues. Written as DNA, the CDR3 is TGTGCCAGCAGCCAGGGACAGGGTGTAAACACCATATATTTT. Its translation is CASSQGQGVNTIYF. The full variable domain, in which reference TRBV28 and TRBJ1-3 provide the parts outside the CDR3, is DVKVTQSSRYLVKRTGEKVFLECVQDMDHENMFWYRQDPGLGLRLIYFSYDVKMKEKGDIPEGYSVSREKKERFSLILESASTNQTSMYLCASSQGQGVNTIYFGEGSWLTVV.

The chain uses TRBV19 and TRBJ2-2; 12 bases are a match to TRBD2. The CDR3 is 15 amino acids. The junction had 5 bases not matched to a gene; V was cut back by 7 bases and J by 5 bases. Germline CDR1 is LNHDA and CDR2 is SQIVND (reference sequence). CDR3 sequence: CASTRLAGATGELFF. The CDR3 coding sequence is TGTGCCAGTACCCGACTAGCGGGAGCAACCGGGGAGCTGTTTTTT.

The rearrangement joins TRBV28 to TRBJ2-5, with a tentative D call TRBD2 (5 bases). The germline V gene encodes CDR1 MDHEN and CDR2 SYDVKM. V was cut by 8 bases and J by 3 bases, with 10 bases left in between. The CDR3 extends over 12 amino acids. CDR3 bases: TGTGCCAGCCGAGTGGGAGAAGAGACCCAGTACTTC. Its protein product is CASRVGEETQYF.

This clone showed up just a few times. The chain carries TRBV11-2 and TRBJ2-1; D ambiguous. V dropped 5 bases and J dropped 3 bases, with 5 bases sitting between them. The CDR3 length is 12 residues. In germline, CDR1 is SGHAT, CDR2 FQNNGV. The CDR3 nucleotides read TGTGCCAGCAGCCCCGTCTACAATGAGCAGTTCTTC. Its translation is CASSPVYNEQFF.

This clone was seen only once. The V gene is TRBV4-1, the J gene TRBJ2-5, with D possibly TRBD2 on 5 matching bases. With 2 bases removed from V and 4 bases from J, the gap between germline ends came to 8 bases. There are 13 residues in the CDR3. Germline loops: CDR1 MGHRA, CDR2 YSYEKL. CDR3 in DNA: TGCGCCAGCAGCCAAAACGAGGGAGAGACCCAGTACTTC. This encodes CASSQNEGETQYF.

The chain couples TRBV29-1 to TRBJ1-4; 10 bases are shared with TRBD1. The CDR3 is made up of 17 amino acids. CDR1 is SQVTM, CDR2 ANQGSEA, per germline. J gave up 7 bases and V 7 bases, and 18 bases lay outside the gene matches. CDR3 coding DNA: TGCAGCGCCGCACCTCCCCCCACCGGGACAGGGGTTGAAAAACTGTTTTTT. This encodes CSAAPPPTGTGVEKLFF.

This clone has only a few counts. This chain links TRBV19 with TRBJ1-1, with 7 bases that match TRBD1. This CDR3 is built from 15 residues. Germline V gives CDR1 LNHDA, CDR2 SQIVND (reference sequence). With V trimmed by 5 bases and J by 11 bases, 17 bases remained unmatched. For the CDR3, the DNA is TGTGCCAGTAGTTTTCAGACAGGGACGTGGCAGAATGCTTTCTTT. This codes for CASSFQTGTWQNAFF.

This clone showed up just a few times. J is TRBJ2-5 and V is TRBV5-1, with 8 bases fitting TRBD2. This CDR3 contains 16 residues. CDR1 and CDR2 (germline): SGHRS, YFSETQ. J lost 2 bases, V lost 0 bases, and 6 bases had no gene match. The CDR3 region has the DNA TGCGCCAGCAGCTTGGATGTTAGCGGGAAACAAGAGACCCAGTACTTC. The encoded protein is CASSLDVSGKQETQYF. Filled out from reference TRBV5-1 and TRBJ2-5, the complete variable domain reads KAGVTQTPRYLIKTRGQQVTLSCSPISGHRSVSWYQQTPGQGLQFLFEYFSETQRNKGNFPGRFSGRQFSNSRSEMNVSTLELGDSALYLCASSLDVSGKQETQYFGPGTRLLVL.

V usage is TRBV11-3 and J usage is TRBJ2-5, with D possibly being TRBD1 (6 bases). The V gene's germline CDR1 is SGHNT and CDR2 YENEEA. Deletions cut 4 bases from V and 5 bases from J, with 14 bases between. This CDR3 spans 14 amino acids. The CDR3 protein is CASSSPGTGETQYF. The CDR3 DNA reads TGTGCCAGCAGCTCGCCGGGAACAGGGGAGACCCAGTACTTC.